The next 9 T cell receptor beta chains were all read from a single sample in a study of CD8 T cells in Susac syndrome. RNA, at about 0.45 to 1 ug, was reverse transcribed with random hexamers. TCRdb used MiXCR to reprocess the immunoSEQ multiplex PCR reads, holding one entry per CDR3 protein. The sample has more than 85,000 distinct CDR3 sequences; about 95% are singletons. Specimen: CD4+ T cells from PBMCs. The receptor set was obtained from a human donor in good health.

J is TRBJ1-2 and V is TRBV28, with a tentative D call TRBD1 (6 bases). This CDR3 contains 14 residues. CDR1 and CDR2 from the germline V gene are MDHEN and SYDVKM. V lost 5 bases, J lost 8 bases, and 18 bases lay in between. CDR3 amino acids: CASSNPRDTYGYTF. CDR3 in DNA: TGTGCCAGCAGTAACCCCCGGGACACCTACGGCTACACCTTC.

The rearrangement uses TRBV20-1 and TRBJ2-7; 8 bases agree with TRBD2. CDR1 is DFQATT and CDR2 is SNEGSKA in the germline V gene (reference sequence). V lost 1 base and J lost 1; bases outside the gene matches: 3. This CDR3 region has 14 residues. CDR3 in DNA: TGCAGTGCTAGAGGCGGGAGGACATCCTACGAGCAGTACTTC. It codes for CSARGGRTSYEQYF.

The rearrangement joins TRBV7-2 to TRBJ2-5; the match to TRBD2 covers 9 bases. The V and J ends lost 4 bases and 9 bases, in that order; junction bases with no gene match: 9. The germline CDR1 and CDR2 sequences are SGHTA and FQGNSA. The CDR3 spans 14 residues. The CDR3 DNA reads TGTGCCAGCAGCTCGCCGGGACTAGCCATAGCCCAGTACTTC. This sequence encodes CASSSPGLAIAQYF.

The chain combines TRBV4-1 with TRBJ2-3; 12 nucleotides agree with TRBD2. The CDR3 contains 17 residues. V shed 0 bases and J 6 bases; nucleotides not matched to a gene: 7. CDR1 MGHRA and CDR2 YSYEKL come from the germline V gene. CDR3: CASSQESSGRARDTQYF. CDR3 nucleotide sequence: TGCGCCAGCAGCCAAGAGTCTAGCGGGAGGGCCCGGGATACGCAGTATTTT.

The chain links TRBV3-1 to TRBJ2-7; 9 positions match TRBD1. The CDR3 length is 16 residues. From germline, CDR1 is LGHDT and CDR2 YNNKEL (reference sequence). V trimming: 2 bases; J trimming: 3 bases; junction bases outside the gene matches: 8. This CDR3 is CASSQPSGTGNYEQYF. CDR3 nucleotide sequence: TGTGCCAGCAGCCAACCTTCCGGGACAGGGAACTACGAGCAGTACTTC.

V usage is TRBV4-2 and J usage is TRBJ2-1; a weak D match, TRBD2 (5 bases). V was shortened by 1 base and J by 5 bases, with 15 bases between the two germline ends. Looked up from germline, CDR1 is LGHNA and CDR2 is YNFKEQ. CDR3 size: 16 residues. The CDR3 region is CASSQASGIGNNEQFF. The CDR3 coding sequence is TGTGCCAGCAGCCAAGCCAGCGGCATAGGGAACAATGAGCAGTTCTTC.

The V and J genes are TRBV7-9 and TRBJ1-2; D gene unclear. The CDR3 covers 14 residues. With 5 bases removed from V and 4 bases from J, the gap between germline ends came to 14 bases. In germline, CDR1 is SEHNR, CDR2 FQNEAQ (reference sequence). Here the CDR3 DNA reads TGTGCCAGCAGCCCTCCCGCTAGGAGCTATGGCTACACCTTC. This sequence encodes CASSPPARSYGYTF.

The V call is TRBV2, the J call TRBJ2-7; D ambiguous. V gave up 3 bases and J gave up 6 bases, with 18 bases separating them. CDR1 SNHLY and CDR2 FYNNEI come from the germline V gene. This CDR3 contains 15 residues. The CDR3 nucleotides read TGTGCCAGCAGTGATGCTTCCCGACGGGTATCCGAGCAGTACTTC. This codes for CASSDASRRVSEQYF.

This sequence joins TRBV9 and TRBJ2-1; D call uncertain. Trimming pared 3 bases from V and 0 bases from J, leaving 10 bases between. The CDR3 loop spans 15 amino acids. CDR1 and CDR2 (germline): SGDLS, YYNGEE. In DNA, the CDR3 is TGTGCCAGCAGCGGCCCTAGGCGCTCCTACAATGAGCAGTTCTTC. Amino acids: CASSGPRRSYNEQFF.